This T cell receptor beta chain came from a study of preoperative IRX-2 immunotherapy in early breast cancer. There are 13 residues in the CDR3. The V gene's germline CDR1 is SQVTM and CDR2 ANQGSEA. Trimming pared 7 bases from V and 6 bases from J, leaving 17 bases between. Sequencing was performed with immunoSEQ multiplex PCR; in TCRdb, only in-frame clones are kept and a portion is missing. Altogether 35,000 to 45,000 clones are present, 60% to 80% being singletons, with the ten largest covering approximately 1.1%. This sample's treatment: preoperative locoregional IRX-2 cytokine immunotherapy. Samples came from a phase Ib trial of preoperative locoregional IRX-2 cytokine immunotherapy.

The chain is built from TRBV29-1 and TRBJ2-3, with D tentatively TRBD1 (7 bases). This clonotype was sampled from a human donor with breast cancer. Sample: tumor tissue, taken after IRX-2 immunotherapy. CDR3 region: CSGGGGNQDTQYF. The DNA of the CDR3 is TGCAGCGGAGGGGGCGGGAATCAGGATACGCAGTATTTT.